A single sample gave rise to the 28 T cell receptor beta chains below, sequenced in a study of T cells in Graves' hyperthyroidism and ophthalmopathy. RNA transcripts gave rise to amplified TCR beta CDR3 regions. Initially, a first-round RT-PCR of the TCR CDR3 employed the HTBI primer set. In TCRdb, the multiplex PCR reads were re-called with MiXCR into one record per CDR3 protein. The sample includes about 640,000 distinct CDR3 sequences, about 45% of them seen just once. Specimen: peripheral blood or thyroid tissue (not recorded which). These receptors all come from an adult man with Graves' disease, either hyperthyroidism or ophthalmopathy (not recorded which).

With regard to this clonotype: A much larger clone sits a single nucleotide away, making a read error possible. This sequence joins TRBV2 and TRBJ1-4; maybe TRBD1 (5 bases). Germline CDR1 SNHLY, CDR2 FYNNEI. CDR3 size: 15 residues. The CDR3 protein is CASSEREGSNEKLVF. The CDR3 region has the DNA TGTGCCAGCAGTGAAAGGGAGGGGTCTAATGAAAAACTGGTTTTT.

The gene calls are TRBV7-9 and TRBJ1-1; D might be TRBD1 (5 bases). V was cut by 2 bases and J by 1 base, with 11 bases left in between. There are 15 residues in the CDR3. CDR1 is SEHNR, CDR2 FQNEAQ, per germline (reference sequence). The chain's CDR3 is CASSLRDVPNTEAFF. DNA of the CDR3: TGTGCCAGCAGCTTAAGGGACGTACCGAACACTGAAGCTTTCTTT.

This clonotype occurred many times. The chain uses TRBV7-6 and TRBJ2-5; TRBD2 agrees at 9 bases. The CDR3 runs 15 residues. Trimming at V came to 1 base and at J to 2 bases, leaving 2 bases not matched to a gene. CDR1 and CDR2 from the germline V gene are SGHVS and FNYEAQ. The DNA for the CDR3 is TGTGCCAGCAGCTTAGGGCGGGGGGGACAAGAGACCCAGTACTTC. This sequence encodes CASSLGRGGQETQYF.

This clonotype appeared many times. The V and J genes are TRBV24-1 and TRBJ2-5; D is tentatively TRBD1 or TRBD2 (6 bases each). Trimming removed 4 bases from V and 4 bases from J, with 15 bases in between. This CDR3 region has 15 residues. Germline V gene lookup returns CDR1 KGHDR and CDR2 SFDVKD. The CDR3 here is CATSEGGSNRETQYF. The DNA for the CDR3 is TGTGCCACCAGTGAGGGGGGCAGCAATCGAGAGACCCAGTACTTC.

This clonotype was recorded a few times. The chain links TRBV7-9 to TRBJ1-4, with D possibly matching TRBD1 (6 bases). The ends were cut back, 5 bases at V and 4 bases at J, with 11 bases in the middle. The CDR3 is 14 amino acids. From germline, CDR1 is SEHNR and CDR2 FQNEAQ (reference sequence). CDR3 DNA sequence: TGTGCCAGCAGCCAGATAGGGGGTAATGAAAAACTGTTTTTT. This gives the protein CASSQIGGNEKLFF.

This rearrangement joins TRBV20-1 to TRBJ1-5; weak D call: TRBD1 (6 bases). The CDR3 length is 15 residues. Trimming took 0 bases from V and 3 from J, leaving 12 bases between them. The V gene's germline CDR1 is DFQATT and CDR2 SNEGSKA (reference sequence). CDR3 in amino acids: CSARDFDRPNQPQHF. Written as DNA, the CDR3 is TGCAGTGCTAGAGACTTTGACAGGCCCAATCAGCCCCAGCATTTT.

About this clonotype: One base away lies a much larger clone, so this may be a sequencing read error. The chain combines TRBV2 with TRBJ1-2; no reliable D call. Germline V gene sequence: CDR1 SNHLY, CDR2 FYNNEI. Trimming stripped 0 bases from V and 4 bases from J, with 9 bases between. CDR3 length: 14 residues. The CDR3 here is CASSEALRIYGYTF. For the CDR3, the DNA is TGTGCCAGCAGTGAAGCTTTACGGATCTATGGCTACACCTTC.

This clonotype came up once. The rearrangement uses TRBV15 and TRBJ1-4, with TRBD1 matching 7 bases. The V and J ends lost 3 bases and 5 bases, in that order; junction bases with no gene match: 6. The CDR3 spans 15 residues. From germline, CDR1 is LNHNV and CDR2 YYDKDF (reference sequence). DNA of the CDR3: TGTGCCACCAGCAGCTTGGGGACAGCAAATGAAAAACTGTTTTTT. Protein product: CATSSLGTANEKLFF.

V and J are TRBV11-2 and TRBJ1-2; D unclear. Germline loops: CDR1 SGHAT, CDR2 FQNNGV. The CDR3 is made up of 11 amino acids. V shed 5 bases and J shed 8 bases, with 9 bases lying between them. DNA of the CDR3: TGTGCCAGCAGCGCCGCGGGGGGCTACACCTTC. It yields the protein CASSAAGGYTF.

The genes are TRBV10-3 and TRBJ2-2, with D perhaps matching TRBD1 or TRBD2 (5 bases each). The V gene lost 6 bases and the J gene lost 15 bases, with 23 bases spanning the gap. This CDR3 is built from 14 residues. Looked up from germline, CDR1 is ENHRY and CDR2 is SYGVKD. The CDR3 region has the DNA TGTGCCATCAGCAAGGAGGCTGCCGGGGCCACGGTGTTTTTT. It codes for CAISKEAAGATVFF.

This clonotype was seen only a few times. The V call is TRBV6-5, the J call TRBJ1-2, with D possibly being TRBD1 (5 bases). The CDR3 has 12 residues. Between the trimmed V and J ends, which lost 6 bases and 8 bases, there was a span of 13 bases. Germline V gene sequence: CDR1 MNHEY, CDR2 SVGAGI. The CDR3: CASSGTAGGYTF. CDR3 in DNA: TGTGCCAGCAGCGGGACCGCCGGAGGCTACACCTTC.

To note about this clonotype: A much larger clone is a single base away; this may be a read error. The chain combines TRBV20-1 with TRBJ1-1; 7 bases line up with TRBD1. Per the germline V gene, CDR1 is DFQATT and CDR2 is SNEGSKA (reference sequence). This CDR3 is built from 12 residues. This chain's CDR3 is CSASTGQTEALF. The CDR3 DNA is TGCAGTGCCTCGACAGGGCAAACTGAAGCTCTCTTT.

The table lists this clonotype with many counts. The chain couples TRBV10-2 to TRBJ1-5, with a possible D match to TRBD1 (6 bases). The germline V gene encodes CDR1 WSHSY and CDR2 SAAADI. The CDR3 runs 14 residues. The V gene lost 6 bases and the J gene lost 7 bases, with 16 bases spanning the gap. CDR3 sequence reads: CASSAQGRGQPQHF. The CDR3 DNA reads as TGCGCCAGCAGCGCACAGGGTCGAGGGCAGCCCCAGCATTTT.

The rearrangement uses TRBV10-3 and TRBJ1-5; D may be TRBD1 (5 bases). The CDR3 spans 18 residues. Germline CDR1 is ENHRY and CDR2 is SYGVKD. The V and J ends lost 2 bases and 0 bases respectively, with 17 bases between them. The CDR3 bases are TGTGCCATCAGTGAGCTTGGGGCCTCATACATTAGCAATCAGCCCCAGCATTTT. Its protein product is CAISELGASYISNQPQHF.

CDR3 nucleotide sequence: TGTGCCAGCAGTTACGACAGGGGGCGGATTGAAAAACTGTTTTTT. Residues: CASSYDRGRIEKLFF. This sequence joins TRBV7-8 and TRBJ1-4; 10 nucleotides agree with TRBD1. V dropped 6 bases and J dropped 7; count of bases not matched to a gene: 8. CDR1 and CDR2 (germline): SGHVS, FQNEAQ. The CDR3 extends over 15 amino acids. Supplemented by reference TRBV7-8 and TRBJ1-4, the full variable domain reads GAGVSQSPRYKVAKRGQDVALRCDPISGHVSLFWYQQALGQGPEFLTYFQNEAQLDKSGLPSDRFFAERPEGSVSTLKIQRTQQEDSAVYLCASSYDRGRIEKLFFGSGTQLSVL.

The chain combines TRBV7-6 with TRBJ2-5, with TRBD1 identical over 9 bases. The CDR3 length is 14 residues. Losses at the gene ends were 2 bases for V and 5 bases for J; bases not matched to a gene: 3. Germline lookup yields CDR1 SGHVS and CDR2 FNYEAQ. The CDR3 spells CASSLIQGAETQYF. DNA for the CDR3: TGTGCCAGCAGCTTAATACAGGGGGCCGAGACCCAGTACTTC.

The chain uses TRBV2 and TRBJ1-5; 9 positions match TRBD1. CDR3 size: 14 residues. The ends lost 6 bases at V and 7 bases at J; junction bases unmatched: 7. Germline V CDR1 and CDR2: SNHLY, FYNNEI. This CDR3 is CASRWTGVGQPQHF. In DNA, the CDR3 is TGTGCCAGCAGATGGACAGGGGTCGGGCAGCCCCAGCATTTT.

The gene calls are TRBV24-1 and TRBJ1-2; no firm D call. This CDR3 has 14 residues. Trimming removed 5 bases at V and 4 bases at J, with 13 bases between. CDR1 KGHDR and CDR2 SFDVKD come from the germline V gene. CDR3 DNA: TGTGCCACCAGTGCTAGAGGAGCAGTCTATGGCTACACCTTC. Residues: CATSARGAVYGYTF.

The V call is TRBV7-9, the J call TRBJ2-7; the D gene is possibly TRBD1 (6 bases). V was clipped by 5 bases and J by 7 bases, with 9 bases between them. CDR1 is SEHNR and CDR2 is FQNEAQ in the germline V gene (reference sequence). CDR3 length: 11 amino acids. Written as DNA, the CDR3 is TGTGCCAGCAGCCAAACAGGGGAGCAGTACTTC. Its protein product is CASSQTGEQYF.

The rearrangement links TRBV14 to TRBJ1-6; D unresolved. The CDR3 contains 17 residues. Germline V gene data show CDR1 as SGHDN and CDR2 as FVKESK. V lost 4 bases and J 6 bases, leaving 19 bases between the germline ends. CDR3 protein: CASSPSLGANSNSPLHF. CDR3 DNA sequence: TGTGCCAGCAGCCCCTCCTTGGGTGCCAATTCTAATTCACCCCTCCACTTT.

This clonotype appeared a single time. Written as DNA, the CDR3 is TGTGCCATCAGTGCGGGCAGTGGATACGAGCAGTACTTC. Translation gives CAISAGSGYEQYF. This chain connects TRBV10-3 to TRBJ2-7; D is unresolved. The CDR3 loop spans 13 amino acids. The germline gives CDR1 ENHRY, CDR2 SYGVKD. The germline V and J ends were trimmed by 4 bases and 4 bases, with 11 bases remaining between them.

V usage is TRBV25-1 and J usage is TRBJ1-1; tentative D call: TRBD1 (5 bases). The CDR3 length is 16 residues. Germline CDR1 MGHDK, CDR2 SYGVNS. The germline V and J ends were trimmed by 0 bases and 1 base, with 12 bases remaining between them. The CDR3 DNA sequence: TGTGCCAGCAGTGAATATCCAGGGCGACAGAACACTGAAGCTTTCTTT. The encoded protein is CASSEYPGRQNTEAFF.

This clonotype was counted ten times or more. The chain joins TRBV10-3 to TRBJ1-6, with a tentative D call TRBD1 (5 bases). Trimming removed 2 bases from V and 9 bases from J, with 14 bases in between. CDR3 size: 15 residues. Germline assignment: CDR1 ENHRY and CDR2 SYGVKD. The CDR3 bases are TGTGCCATCAGTGAGGCAGGGCGGCATGGTTCACCCCTCCACTTT. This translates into CAISEAGRHGSPLHF.

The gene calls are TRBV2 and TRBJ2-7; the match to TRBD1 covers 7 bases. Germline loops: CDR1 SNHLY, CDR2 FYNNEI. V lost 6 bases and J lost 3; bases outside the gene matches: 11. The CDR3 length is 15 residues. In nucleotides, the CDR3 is TGTGCCAGCAGAGGGGACAGTCAACAATTCTACGAGCAGTACTTC. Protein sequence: CASRGDSQQFYEQYF.

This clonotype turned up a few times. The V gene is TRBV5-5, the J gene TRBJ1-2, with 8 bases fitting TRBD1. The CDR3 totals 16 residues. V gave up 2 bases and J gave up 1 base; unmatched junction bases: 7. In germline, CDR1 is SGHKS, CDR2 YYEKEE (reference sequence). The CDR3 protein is CASSLAGTGFNYGYTF. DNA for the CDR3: TGTGCCAGCAGCTTAGCCGGGACAGGATTTAACTATGGCTACACCTTC.

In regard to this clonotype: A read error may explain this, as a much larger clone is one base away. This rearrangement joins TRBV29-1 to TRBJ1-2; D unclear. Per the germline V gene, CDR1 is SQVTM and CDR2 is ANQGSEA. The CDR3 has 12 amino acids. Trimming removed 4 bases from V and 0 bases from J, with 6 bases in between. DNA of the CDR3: TGCAGCGTTGTCGGAGCTAACTATGGCTACACCTTC. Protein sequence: CSVVGANYGYTF.

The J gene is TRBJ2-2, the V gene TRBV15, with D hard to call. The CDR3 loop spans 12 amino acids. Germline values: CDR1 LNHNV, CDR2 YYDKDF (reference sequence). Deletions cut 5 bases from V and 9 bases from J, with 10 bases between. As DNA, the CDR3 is TGTGCCACCAGCGCCAGTCCGAGGGAGCTGTTTTTT. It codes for CATSASPRELFF.

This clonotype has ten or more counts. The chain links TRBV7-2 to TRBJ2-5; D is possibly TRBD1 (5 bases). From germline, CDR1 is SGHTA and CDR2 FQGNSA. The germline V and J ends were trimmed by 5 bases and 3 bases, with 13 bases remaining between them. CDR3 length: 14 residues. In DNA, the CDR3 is TGTGCCAGCAGCAACGTCCAGGGTAAAGAGACCCAGTACTTC. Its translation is CASSNVQGKETQYF.